This is a list of T cell receptor beta chains from one sample in a study of shared clonotypes between healthy human individuals. Clones were sequenced by immunoSEQ multiplex PCR, and TCRdb holds only the in-frame ones, with some missing. This sample yields roughly 2.1 million clones, of which 90% to 95% are seen a single time; more than 1.5% belongs to the top ten. Sequencing used naive CD8+ T cells from PBMCs. These receptor sequences come from a man aged 18 to 29 in good health. Some clones in this sample may be carry-over from other donors' samples. Each CDR3 is given with its conserved first and last residue. The D gene is left open where the match is weak. Size tells how often a clone was seen (once, few, many) or the class of an expanded clone, and some rows leave it out.

clone size | J gene | V gene | D gene | CDR3 length | CDR3 protein | CDR3 DNA
- | TRBJ2-7 | TRBV27 | - | 15 | CASSLSQGLPYEQYF | TGTGCCAGCAGTTTATCCCAGGGGTTGCCCTACGAGCAGTACTTC
- | TRBJ2-6 | TRBV27 | - | 14 | CASTQGTGANVLTF | TGTGCCAGCACCCAGGGTACTGGGGCCAACGTCCTGACTTTC
- | TRBJ2-1 | TRBV9 | - | 15 | CASSPGGLNYNEQFF | TGTGCCAGCAGCCCCGGCGGGTTGAATTACAATGAGCAGTTCTTC
- | TRBJ1-2 | TRBV6-5 | - | 15 | CASSYRPQGNWGYTF | TGTGCCAGCAGTTACCGTCCCCAGGGTAACTGGGGCTACACCTTC
- | TRBJ1-3 | TRBV5-1 | - | 18 | CASSRQASQGAEGNTIYF | TGCGCCAGCAGCCGACAGGCCTCACAGGGCGCGGAAGGAAACACCATATATTTT
- | TRBJ2-7 | TRBV4-1 | - | 13 | CASSQTSSYEQYF | TGCGCCAGCAGCCAGACTAGTAGCTACGAGCAGTACTTC
- | TRBJ1-5 | TRBV27 | - | 15 | CASSLMGWGGQPQHF | TGTGCCAGCAGTTTAATGGGCTGGGGGGGACAGCCCCAGCATTTT
- | TRBJ2-7 | TRBV7-9 | - | 14 | CASSSRHSNYEQYF | TGTGCCAGCTCCTCGCGACACAGCAACTACGAGCAGTACTTC
- | TRBJ2-5 | TRBV7-9 | - | 15 | CASSSREAVQETQYF | TGTGCCAGCAGCTCGAGGGAAGCGGTCCAAGAGACCCAGTACTTC
- | TRBJ2-3 | TRBV4-2 | - | 14 | CASSQDAGTDTQYF | TGTGCCAGCAGCCAAGATGCTGGAACAGATACGCAGTATTTT
- | TRBJ2-3 | TRBV4-3 | TRBD2 | 13 | CASSPGLADTQYF | TGCGCCAGCAGCCCGGGACTAGCAGATACGCAGTATTTT
- | TRBJ2-7 | TRBV27 | - | 14 | CASSPGTTPYEQYF | TGTGCCAGCAGTCCCGGTACTACCCCCTACGAGCAGTACTTC
- | TRBJ1-1 | TRBV27 | - | 15 | CASSLFGPFPTEAFF | TGTGCCAGCAGTTTATTCGGACCTTTTCCCACTGAAGCTTTCTTT
- | TRBJ2-5 | TRBV6-5 | - | 14 | CARWWEEGGETQYF | TGTGCCAGGTGGTGGGAGGAAGGAGGTGAGACCCAGTACTTC
- | TRBJ2-7 | TRBV6-5 | - | 14 | CASSPPRRGDEQYF | TGTGCCAGCAGCCCCCCTCGAAGGGGAGACGAGCAGTACTTC
- | TRBJ2-7 | TRBV29-1 | TRBD2 | 14 | CSVVRSGRAHEQYF | TGCAGCGTTGTACGTAGCGGGAGGGCCCACGAGCAGTACTTC
once | TRBJ1-5 | TRBV4-3 | - | 13 | CASSPTVNQPQHF | TGCGCCAGCAGTCCGACAGTCAATCAGCCCCAGCATTTT
- | TRBJ2-7 | TRBV7-2 | - | 14 | CASSLVTRSGEQYF | TGTGCCAGCAGCTTAGTAACTAGGTCTGGCGAGCAGTACTTC
- | TRBJ2-7 | TRBV7-9 | - | 19 | CASSGMNRGTSGGAYEQYF | TGTGCCAGCAGCGGAATGAACAGGGGTACTAGCGGAGGAGCCTACGAGCAGTACTTC
- | TRBJ2-2 | TRBV7-2 | - | 13 | CASSFNSGGELFF | TGTGCCAGCAGCTTCAATTCCGGCGGGGAGCTGTTTTTT
- | TRBJ2-2 | TRBV6-6 | - | 13 | CASSYSPLAELFF | TGTGCCAGCAGTTACTCGCCCCTAGCGGAGCTGTTTTTT
once | TRBJ2-1 | TRBV10-1 | TRBD1 | 17 | CASSESFRTGDGNEQFF | TGCGCCAGCAGTGAGTCGTTTCGAACAGGGGATGGCAATGAGCAGTTCTTC
- | TRBJ2-2 | TRBV19 | - | 15 | CASSIPRQKTGELFF | TGTGCCAGTAGTATACCGAGACAGAAGACCGGGGAGCTGTTTTTT